This TCR beta chain was captured in a study of vaccination and CD4 T cells after COVID-19. Study summary: Post-COVID samples were collected a median 101 days following diagnosis, spanning 35 to 161. Overlapping spike peptides served as the stimulus for the cells. These peptides came from SARS-CoV-2 and from the common cold coronaviruses HCoV-NL63, HCoV-OC43 and HCoV-229E. Findings and caveats of the study: From a median of roughly 21 to 38, SARS-CoV-2-reactive clonotypes increased, though not significantly.

On this clonotype itself: What it binds is not known.

The germline gives CDR1 SEHNR, CDR2 FQNEAQ (reference sequence). This CDR3 comprises 17 residues. V was clipped by 4 bases and J by 0 bases, with 16 bases between them. The treatment is: roughly nine-day PBMC culture with coronavirus spike peptide pools or control peptides (ViraFEST assay). The Oncomine TCR Beta short-read assay was what sequenced the DNA obtained from cultured CD4+ T cells. In this case, cultured CD4+ T cells provided the extracted genomic DNA. TCRdb used MiXCR to reprocess the PCR reads, holding one entry per CDR3 protein. The data hold 14,000 or so distinct CDR3 sequences, with roughly 54% observed a single time.

The chain uses TRBV7-9 and TRBJ2-1; D may correspond to TRBD1 or TRBD2 (7 bases each). Source: CD4+ T cells from blood, cultured in vitro, taken before SARS-CoV-2 vaccination. This sequence originates from a human donor who had recovered from COVID-19. The CDR3 spells CASSSQGGQSSYNEQFF. Written as DNA, the CDR3 is TGTGCCAGCAGCTCTCAGGGGGGGCAAAGCTCCTACAATGAGCAGTTCTTC.